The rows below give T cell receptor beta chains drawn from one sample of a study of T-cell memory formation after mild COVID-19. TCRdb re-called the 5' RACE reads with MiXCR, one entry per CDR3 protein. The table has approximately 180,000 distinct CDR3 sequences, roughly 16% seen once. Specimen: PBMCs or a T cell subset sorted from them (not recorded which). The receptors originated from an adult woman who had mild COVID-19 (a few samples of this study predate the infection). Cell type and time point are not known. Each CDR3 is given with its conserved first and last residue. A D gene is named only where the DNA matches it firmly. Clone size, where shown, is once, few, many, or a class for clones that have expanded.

DNA: TGTGCCAGCAGTTTATCGACAGGCGGGGTCTACGAGCAGTACTTC
CDR3: CASSLSTGGVYEQYF
J: TRBJ2-7
D: -
V: TRBV27
size: few

DNA: TGTGCCAGCACCTTCCCCCCCCAGGCAGGGGGCTACGACGAGCAGTACTTC
CDR3: CASTFPPQAGGYDEQYF
J: TRBJ2-7
D: TRBD1
V: TRBV7-2
size: once

DNA: TGCAGTGCTAGAGAGACGGGGAACACCTACGAGCAGTACTTC
CDR3: CSARETGNTYEQYF
J: TRBJ2-7
D: -
V: TRBV20-1
size: -

DNA: TGTGCCAGCAGTCGTAGGGGCCCTGAAGCTTTCTTT
CDR3: CASSRRGPEAFF
J: TRBJ1-1
D: -
V: TRBV7-2
size: -

DNA: TGCGCCAGCAGCCAGGGATCTAATTCACCCCTCCACTTT
CDR3: CASSQGSNSPLHF
J: TRBJ1-6
D: -
V: TRBV5-1
size: -

DNA: TGCGCCAGCAGCTTAGGGACTAGCGGCGTCTATAGCACAGATACGCAGTATTTT
CDR3: CASSLGTSGVYSTDTQYF
J: TRBJ2-3
D: TRBD2
V: TRBV5-1
size: once

DNA: TGTGCCAGCAGTTTCGCCCAGGACATTCAGTACTTC
CDR3: CASSFAQDIQYF
J: TRBJ2-4
D: -
V: TRBV12-3/TRBV12-4
size: few

DNA: TGTGCCATCAGTGATCAAAGAGCGGCGCAAGAGACCCAGTACTTC
CDR3: CAISDQRAAQETQYF
J: TRBJ2-5
D: -
V: TRBV10-3
size: few

DNA: TGTGCCAGCAGCGGTTCAGGGGGCTACGAGCAGTACTTC
CDR3: CASSGSGGYEQYF
J: TRBJ2-7
D: TRBD1
V: TRBV7-9
size: many

DNA: TGTGCCAGCAGCTCCTCGGCTCGGTCGAATTCACCCCTCCACTTT
CDR3: CASSSSARSNSPLHF
J: TRBJ1-6
D: -
V: TRBV7-9
size: -

DNA: TGCAGTGCTAGACGACTAGCGACCTACGAGCAGTACTTC
CDR3: CSARRLATYEQYF
J: TRBJ2-7
D: TRBD2
V: TRBV20-1
size: -

DNA: TGTGCCAGCAGCGTAGAGGCCAACTTCGAGCAGTTCTTC
CDR3: CASSVEANFEQFF
J: TRBJ2-1
D: -
V: TRBV9
size: -

DNA: TGCGCCAGCAGCTCCGGGACAGGGATCCACGAGCAGTACTTC
CDR3: CASSSGTGIHEQYF
J: TRBJ2-7
D: TRBD1
V: TRBV5-1
size: few

DNA: TGTGCCACCAGTGACTTAGGGATCGGTCGCTCCTACAATGAGCAGTTCTTC
CDR3: CATSDLGIGRSYNEQFF
J: TRBJ2-1
D: -
V: TRBV24-1
size: -

DNA: TGCAGTGCTAGAGACGGGGGCCGGACGGGTCCCCTCTATGGCTACACCTTC
CDR3: CSARDGGRTGPLYGYTF
J: TRBJ1-2
D: -
V: TRBV20-1
size: few

DNA: TGCGCCAGCAGCCAGATCCGGGGACAGATCTTCTATGGCTACACCTTC
CDR3: CASSQIRGQIFYGYTF
J: TRBJ1-2
D: TRBD1
V: TRBV4-3
size: -

DNA: TGTGCCAGCAGCTTAGTACAGACCGTAGGCTCCGGGGAGCTGTTTTTT
CDR3: CASSLVQTVGSGELFF
J: TRBJ2-2
D: -
V: TRBV7-9
size: many

DNA: TGTGCCTCACAAAAGGCAGGGTGGCATGGCTACACCTTC
CDR3: CASQKAGWHGYTF
J: TRBJ1-2
D: -
V: TRBV25-1
size: -

DNA: TGTGCCAGCAGCGTAGTCGTGAGGAGGACAGGGGGCGATGGCTACACCTTC
CDR3: CASSVVVRRTGGDGYTF
J: TRBJ1-2
D: TRBD1
V: TRBV9
size: few

DNA: TGCGCCAGCAGCTTGAGAGGGTCAACCACCCCAGATACGCAGTATTTT
CDR3: CASSLRGSTTPDTQYF
J: TRBJ2-3
D: -
V: TRBV5-1
size: -

DNA: TGCAGTGCTAGAGATAGGGGAACAGGGGGAAATCAGCCCCAGCATTTT
CDR3: CSARDRGTGGNQPQHF
J: TRBJ1-5
D: TRBD1
V: TRBV20-1
size: few

DNA: TGTGCCAGCAGCATAAGCACACAAGGGGTCCTGACTTTC
CDR3: CASSISTQGVLTF
J: TRBJ2-6
D: -
V: TRBV9
size: few

DNA: TGTGCCAGCAGCTTTGCTAGCGGGAGGTTGGCCGGGGAGCTGTTTTTT
CDR3: CASSFASGRLAGELFF
J: TRBJ2-2
D: TRBD2
V: TRBV7-8
size: few